The clone carrying this T cell receptor beta chain was detected only a few times. Its antigen is not identified. Donation came from healthy Caucasian individuals in Russia who were aged about 6 to 100. The data derive from a study of blood T cells in healthy people across ages. Combining a sample-barcoded 5' primer with a J-beta primer mix, a second PCR ran for 7 to 11 cycles. From the 5' RACE reads, TCRdb called clonotypes with MiXCR, one entry per CDR3 protein. The sample carries 650,000 to 800,000 distinct CDR3 sequences, roughly 44% recorded once. Study-wide points: The unsorted PBMCs prevented any conclusive comparison of naive versus antigen-experienced cells.

Specimen: blood. This TCR was recovered from a man in his fifties or sixties in good health.

This CDR3 reads CASSTTPGNEQFF. The DNA of the CDR3 is TGTGCCAGCAGCACCACACCGGGCAATGAGCAGTTCTTC. The chain recombines TRBV7-2 with TRBJ2-1, with D unclear. The CDR3 loop spans 13 amino acids. With 5 bases removed from V and 6 bases from J, the gap between germline ends came to 11 bases. Germline V gene data show CDR1 as SGHTA and CDR2 as FQGNSA.